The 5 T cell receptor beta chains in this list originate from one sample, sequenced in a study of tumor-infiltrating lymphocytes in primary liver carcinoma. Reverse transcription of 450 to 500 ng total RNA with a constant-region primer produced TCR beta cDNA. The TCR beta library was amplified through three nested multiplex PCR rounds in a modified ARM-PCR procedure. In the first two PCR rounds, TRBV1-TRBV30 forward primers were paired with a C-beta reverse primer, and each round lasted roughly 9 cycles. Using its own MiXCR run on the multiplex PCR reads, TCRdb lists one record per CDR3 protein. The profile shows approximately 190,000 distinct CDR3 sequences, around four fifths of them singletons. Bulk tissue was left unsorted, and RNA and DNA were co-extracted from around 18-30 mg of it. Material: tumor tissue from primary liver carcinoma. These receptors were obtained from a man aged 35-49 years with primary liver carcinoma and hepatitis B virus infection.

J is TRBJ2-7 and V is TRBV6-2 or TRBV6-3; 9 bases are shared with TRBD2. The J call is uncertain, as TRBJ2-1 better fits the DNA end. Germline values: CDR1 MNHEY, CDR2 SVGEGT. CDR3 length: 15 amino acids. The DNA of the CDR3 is TGTGCCATCAGCACTCCGACTAGCGGAGGATACGAGCAGTTCTTC. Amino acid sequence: CAISTPTSGGYEQFF.

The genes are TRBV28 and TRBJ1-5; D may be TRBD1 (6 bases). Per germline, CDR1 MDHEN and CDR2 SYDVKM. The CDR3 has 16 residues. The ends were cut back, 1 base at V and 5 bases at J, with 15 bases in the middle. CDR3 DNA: TGTGCCAGCAGTTTATTTAAACAGGGTCGCGATCAGCCCCAGCATTTT. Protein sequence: CASSLFKQGRDQPQHF. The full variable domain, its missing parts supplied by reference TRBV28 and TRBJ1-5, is DVKVTQSSRYLVKRTGEKVFLECVQDMDHENMFWYRQDPGLGLRLIYFSYDVKMKEKGDIPEGYSVSREKKERFSLILESASTNQTSMYLCASSLFKQGRDQPQHFGDGTRLSIL.

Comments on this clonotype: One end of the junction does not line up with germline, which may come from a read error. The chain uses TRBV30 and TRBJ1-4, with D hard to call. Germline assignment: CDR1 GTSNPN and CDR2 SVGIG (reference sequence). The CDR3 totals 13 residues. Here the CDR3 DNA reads TGTGCCTGGGACCGGTTCCGGAATGAAAAATTGTTTTTT. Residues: CAWDRFRNEKLFF.

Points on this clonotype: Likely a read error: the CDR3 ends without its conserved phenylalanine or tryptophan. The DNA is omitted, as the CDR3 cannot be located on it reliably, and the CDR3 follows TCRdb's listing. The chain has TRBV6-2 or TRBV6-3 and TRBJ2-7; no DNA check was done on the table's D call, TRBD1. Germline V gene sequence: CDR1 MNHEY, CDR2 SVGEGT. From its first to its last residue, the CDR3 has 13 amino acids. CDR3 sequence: CASTGRYPYERYS.

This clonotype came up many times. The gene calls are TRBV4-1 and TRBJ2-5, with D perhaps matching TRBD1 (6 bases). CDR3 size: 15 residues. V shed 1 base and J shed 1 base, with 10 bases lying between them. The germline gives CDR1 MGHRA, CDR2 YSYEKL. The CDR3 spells CASSQVWTAQETQYF. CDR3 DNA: TGCGCCAGCAGCCAAGTATGGACAGCCCAAGAGACCCAGTACTTC.